These 6 T cell receptor beta chains came from one sample sequenced in a study of shared clonotypes between healthy human individuals. The protocol was immunoSEQ multiplex PCR, while the TCRdb copy is restricted to in-frame clones and leaves out a portion. The sample includes 470,000 or so clones, around four fifths seen only once; the top ten take more than 10%. The sequenced sample consisted of PBMCs. These TCRs come from a woman in her 40s in good health. Some clones in this sample may be carry-over from other donors' samples.

This clone showed up just a few times. This chain uses TRBV10-3 with TRBJ2-1, with unresolved D. Trimming removed 0 bases from V and 9 bases from J, with 18 bases in between. Germline assignment: CDR1 ENHRY and CDR2 SYGVKD. The CDR3 is 16 residues long. CDR3 nucleotide sequence: TGTGCCATCAGTGAGTCAGGGAAGGCCCTTTATGGTGAGCAGTTCTTC. Translating it yields CAISESGKALYGEQFF.

Only one count was recorded for this clone. This sequence joins TRBV5-1 and TRBJ2-7, with D unresolved. This CDR3 spans 14 amino acids. The germline V and J ends were trimmed by 0 bases and 1 base, with 8 bases remaining between them. Germline CDR1 reads SGHRS; CDR2 reads YFSETQ. CDR3 bases: TGCGCCAGCAGCTTGGACATATCGTCCTACGAGCAGTACTTC. Its protein product is CASSLDISSYEQYF. The full variable domain, in which reference TRBV5-1 and TRBJ2-7 provide the parts outside the CDR3, is KAGVTQTPRYLIKTRGQQVTLSCSPISGHRSVSWYQQTPGQGLQFLFEYFSETQRNKGNFPGRFSGRQFSNSRSEMNVSTLELGDSALYLCASSLDISSYEQYFGPGTRLTVT.

The J gene is TRBJ2-2, the V gene TRBV10-3; D is unclear. Germline V gene sequence: CDR1 ENHRY, CDR2 SYGVKD. V lost 0 bases to trimming and J lost 7 bases, with 15 bases between them. The CDR3 sequence is 16 residues long. The CDR3 region has the DNA TGTGCCATCAGTGAGTCAGGATCCACGGGTGGCGGGGAGCTGTTTTTT. Translated: CAISESGSTGGGELFF.

The genes are TRBV5-1 and TRBJ1-4; unclear D gene. The CDR3 contains 15 residues. The ends were cut back, 6 bases at V and 8 bases at J, with 20 bases in the middle. CDR1 is SGHRS, CDR2 YFSETQ, per germline. CDR3 bases: TGCGCCAGCACCCCGGATGAAAGGCTCGGCGAAAAACTGTTTTTT. This encodes CASTPDERLGEKLFF. The variable domain in full, completed from reference TRBV5-1 and TRBJ1-4, reads KAGVTQTPRYLIKTRGQQVTLSCSPISGHRSVSWYQQTPGQGLQFLFEYFSETQRNKGNFPGRFSGRQFSNSRSEMNVSTLELGDSALYLCASTPDERLGEKLFFGSGTQLSVL.

The chain links TRBV11-2 to TRBJ1-4; D not certain. The CDR3 length is 14 residues. Trimming took 0 bases from V and 10 from J, leaving 12 bases between them. Germline V gene sequence: CDR1 SGHAT, CDR2 FQNNGV. The CDR3 here is CASSLDSEGAKLFF. CDR3 sequence (DNA): TGTGCCAGCAGCTTAGATAGTGAGGGAGCAAAACTGTTTTTT.

The chain employs TRBV4-2 and TRBJ2-2; 8 bases map to TRBD2. Germline assignment: CDR1 LGHNA and CDR2 YNFKEQ. The CDR3 extends over 19 amino acids. The V and J ends lost 0 bases and 4 bases, in that order; junction bases with no gene match: 13. CDR3 in amino acids: CASSQEESGSALGTGELFF. CDR3 nucleotide sequence: TGTGCCAGCAGCCAAGAGGAAAGCGGGAGTGCGTTGGGCACCGGGGAGCTGTTTTTT.